This entry lists 30 T cell receptor beta chains sequenced from one sample in a study of CXCR3-negative and CXCR3-positive naive CD8 T cells. The authors made the TRB cDNA libraries by 5' RACE using UMI labels. TCRdb re-called the 5' RACE reads; one entry per CDR3 protein, DNA not given. Its table lists about 130,000 distinct CDR3 sequences. Sequencing was performed on naive CXCR3- CD8+ T cells from blood. Subset here: CD45RO-CCR7+CD27+CD95- naive CD8+ T cells lacking CXCR3 (TNR3-). Receptors originate from a human donor in good health. Some clones in this sample may be carry-over from other donors' samples.

The CDR3 reads CSVVQGGVSEQYF. This sequence joins TRBV29-1 and TRBJ2-7; TCRdb designates TRBD1, a call that cannot be tested without DNA. CDR3 length: 13 residues. Germline V lookup: CDR1 SQVTM, CDR2 ANQGSEA.

The chain employs TRBV13 and TRBJ1-5; the D call of TRBD1 rests on TCRdb alone, since no DNA is present to check it. The CDR3 consists of 17 residues. Germline V lookup: CDR1 PRHDT, CDR2 FYEKMQ (reference sequence). The CDR3 is CASADRGRENGNQPQHF.

V and J are TRBV5-6 and TRBJ2-7; with no DNA, the TCRdb D assignment of TRBD1 cannot be verified. CDR1 is SGHDT, CDR2 YYEEEE, per germline. The CDR3 extends over 13 amino acids. CDR3 loop: CASSQWTDYEQYF.

The rearrangement uses TRBV7-9 and TRBJ2-6. Germline V gene sequence: CDR1 SEHNR, CDR2 FQNEAQ (reference sequence). This CDR3 has 17 amino acids. The CDR3: CASSLGHLTTGANVLTF.

The rearrangement uses TRBV9 and TRBJ2-3. There are 14 residues in the CDR3. Germline CDR1 reads SGDLS; CDR2 reads YYNGEE. The CDR3 protein is CASSVSWSTDTQYF.

The chain has TRBV2 and TRBJ2-7; TCRdb selects TRBD1, and the lack of DNA leaves this call unchecked. The CDR3 spans 14 residues. Per the germline V gene, CDR1 is SNHLY and CDR2 is FYNNEI. This CDR3 is CASSESGQAYEQYF.

The CDR3: CASRVLYEQFF. V gene TRBV7-2 combines with J gene TRBJ2-1. The CDR3 runs 11 residues. Germline V CDR1 and CDR2: SGHTA, FQGNSA.

The chain employs TRBV27 and TRBJ2-3; TCRdb calls TRBD1, which cannot be checked without DNA. The CDR3 has 18 amino acids. Germline CDR1 MNHEY, CDR2 SMNVEV (reference sequence). This chain's CDR3 is CASSPYPLGGAHTDTQYF.

The rearrangement links TRBV4-1 to TRBJ2-7; TCRdb's D call of TRBD2 is untestable without DNA. Germline-derived CDR1 and CDR2 are MGHRA and YSYEKL. The CDR3 totals 17 residues. The CDR3 here is CASSQERNSGYSYEQYF.

The CDR3 spells CASRSRDIRNTGELVF. This rearrangement joins TRBV11-1 to TRBJ2-2; TCRdb indicates TRBD1, and absent DNA this call remains unverified. The V gene's germline CDR1 is SGHAT and CDR2 FQDESV (reference sequence). The CDR3 spans 16 residues.

The rearrangement links TRBV20-1 to TRBJ2-1. The germline CDR1 and CDR2 sequences are DFQATT and SNEGSKA (reference sequence). The CDR3 spans 15 residues. The CDR3 spells CSARDEPGPYNEQFF.

The rearrangement links TRBV19 to TRBJ2-3; TCRdb's D call of TRBD1 is untestable without DNA. From germline, CDR1 is LNHDA and CDR2 SQIVND (reference sequence). The CDR3 has 18 residues. CDR3: CASSIDRTGDGYTDTQYF.

The V call is TRBV2, the J call TRBJ2-3; TCRdb calls TRBD1, which cannot be checked without DNA. Germline-derived CDR1 and CDR2 are SNHLY and FYNNEI. The CDR3 spans 16 residues. CDR3 amino acids: CASRGPLTGGFDTQYF.

The CDR3 sequence: CASSFLIPQGRGETQYF. The V and J genes are TRBV7-6 and TRBJ2-5; absent DNA, TCRdb's TRBD1 call cannot be checked. Germline CDR1 SGHVS, CDR2 FNYEAQ. The CDR3 runs to 17 residues.

V gene TRBV15 combines with J gene TRBJ1-5. The CDR3 contains 15 residues. CDR1 and CDR2 (germline): LNHNV, YYDKDF (reference sequence). This CDR3 is CATSTPREYNQPQHF.

This chain links TRBV28 with TRBJ2-3. The CDR3 sequence is 14 residues long. Per germline, CDR1 MDHEN and CDR2 SYDVKM. CDR3 loop: CASSPVMGTDTQYF.

CDR3: CASSLPPDRYSNQPQHF. The V call is TRBV28, the J call TRBJ1-5; checking the TCRdb D call of TRBD1 is not possible without DNA. This CDR3 comprises 17 residues. In germline, CDR1 is MDHEN, CDR2 SYDVKM.

The chain employs TRBV9 and TRBJ2-5; TCRdb proposes TRBD1, but this gene call is untestable without DNA. The CDR3 has 17 amino acids. Looked up from germline, CDR1 is SGDLS and CDR2 is YYNGEE. CDR3 amino acids: CASSLKTGISFEETQYF.

V and J are TRBV20-1 and TRBJ2-3; the TCRdb call, TRBD2, lacks DNA for checking. The CDR3 loop spans 15 amino acids. Germline V lookup: CDR1 DFQATT, CDR2 SNEGSKA (reference sequence). The CDR3 sequence: CSARVHRAATDTQYF.

This clonotype is deemed medium-sized (0.01 to 0.1%) by its frequency. The CDR3 sequence is CASSPPGGYEQYF. The rearrangement uses TRBV4-1 and TRBJ2-7; without DNA, the TCRdb call of TRBD1 cannot be checked. CDR1 is MGHRA, CDR2 YSYEKL, per germline. There are 13 residues in the CDR3.

The chain links TRBV5-5 to TRBJ2-2; absent DNA, TCRdb's TRBD1 call cannot be checked. Germline V gene sequence: CDR1 SGHKS, CDR2 YYEKEE (reference sequence). The CDR3 spans 17 residues. The CDR3 protein is CASSLGIGAANTGELFF.

V usage is TRBV4-2 and J usage is TRBJ2-7; TCRdb indicates TRBD1, and absent DNA this call remains unverified. The CDR3 sequence is 15 residues long. Germline assignment: CDR1 LGHNA and CDR2 YNFKEQ. The CDR3 sequence is CASSQDTGTGDEQYF.

The rearrangement links TRBV29-1 to TRBJ1-1. From germline, CDR1 is SQVTM and CDR2 ANQGSEA. CDR3 length: 12 residues. CDR3 loop: CSVDGEVTEAFF.

This sequence joins TRBV20-1 and TRBJ1-1. The germline V gene has CDR1 DFQATT and CDR2 SNEGSKA (reference sequence). This CDR3 has 13 residues. CDR3 region: CSAVGGEDTEAFF.

V is TRBV4-3 and J is TRBJ1-6. The CDR3 covers 12 residues. Germline CDR1 LGHNA, CDR2 YSLEER. CDR3: CASSHVNSPLHF.

The chain carries TRBV29-1 and TRBJ2-7; TCRdb names TRBD1, which stays unverified in the absence of DNA. Germline CDR1 is SQVTM and CDR2 is ANQGSEA. The CDR3 contains 13 residues. CDR3 protein: CSAEGRSSYEQYF.

This chain links TRBV20-1 with TRBJ2-1; the D call of TRBD1 rests on TCRdb alone, since no DNA is present to check it. Germline assignment: CDR1 DFQATT and CDR2 SNEGSKA (reference sequence). CDR3 length: 16 amino acids. This CDR3 reads CSARTQGAGAYNEQFF.

This rearrangement joins TRBV12-3 or TRBV12-4 to TRBJ2-3; without DNA, the TCRdb call of TRBD1 cannot be checked. The CDR3 contains 14 residues. CDR3 region: CASRERGALDTQYF.

The gene calls are TRBV29-1 and TRBJ2-3; TCRdb selects TRBD1, and the lack of DNA leaves this call unchecked. CDR3 length equals 14 residues. Germline-derived CDR1 and CDR2 are SQVTM and ANQGSEA. This CDR3 reads CSGSPRGDADTQYF.

The gene calls are TRBV4-3 and TRBJ1-4. CDR1 and CDR2 (germline): LGHNA, YSLEER. The CDR3 extends over 15 amino acids. CDR3 residues: CASSQDGATNEKLFF.